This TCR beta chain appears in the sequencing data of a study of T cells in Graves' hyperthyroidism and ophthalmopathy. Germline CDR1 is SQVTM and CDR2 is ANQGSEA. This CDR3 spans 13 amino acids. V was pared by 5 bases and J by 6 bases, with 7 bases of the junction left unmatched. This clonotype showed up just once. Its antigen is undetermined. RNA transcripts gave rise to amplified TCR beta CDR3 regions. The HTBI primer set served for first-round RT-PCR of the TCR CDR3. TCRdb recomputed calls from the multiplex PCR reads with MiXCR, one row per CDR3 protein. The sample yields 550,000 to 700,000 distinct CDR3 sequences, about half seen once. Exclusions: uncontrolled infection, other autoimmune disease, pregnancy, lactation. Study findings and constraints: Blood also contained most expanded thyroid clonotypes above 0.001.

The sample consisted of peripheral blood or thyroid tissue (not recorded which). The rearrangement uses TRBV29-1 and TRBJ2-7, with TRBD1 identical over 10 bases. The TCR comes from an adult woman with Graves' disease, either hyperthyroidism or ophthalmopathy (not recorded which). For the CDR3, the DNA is TGCAGCGTTTGGGACAGGGGAGTCGGCGAGCAGTACTTC. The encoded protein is CSVWDRGVGEQYF.